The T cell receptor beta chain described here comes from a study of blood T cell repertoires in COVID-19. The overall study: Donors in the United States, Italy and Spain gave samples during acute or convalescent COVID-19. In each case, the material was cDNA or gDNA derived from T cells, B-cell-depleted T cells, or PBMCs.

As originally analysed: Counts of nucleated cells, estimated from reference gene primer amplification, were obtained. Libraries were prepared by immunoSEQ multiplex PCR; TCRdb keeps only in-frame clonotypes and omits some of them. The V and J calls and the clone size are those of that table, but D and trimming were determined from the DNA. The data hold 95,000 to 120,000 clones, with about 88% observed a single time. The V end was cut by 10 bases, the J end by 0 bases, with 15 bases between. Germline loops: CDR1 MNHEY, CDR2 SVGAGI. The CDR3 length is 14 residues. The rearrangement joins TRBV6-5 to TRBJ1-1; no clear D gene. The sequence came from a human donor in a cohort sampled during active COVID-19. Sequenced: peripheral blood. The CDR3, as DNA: TGTGCCACCAGACGGGGAGCCATGAACACTGAAGCTTTCTTT. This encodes CATRRGAMNTEAFF.